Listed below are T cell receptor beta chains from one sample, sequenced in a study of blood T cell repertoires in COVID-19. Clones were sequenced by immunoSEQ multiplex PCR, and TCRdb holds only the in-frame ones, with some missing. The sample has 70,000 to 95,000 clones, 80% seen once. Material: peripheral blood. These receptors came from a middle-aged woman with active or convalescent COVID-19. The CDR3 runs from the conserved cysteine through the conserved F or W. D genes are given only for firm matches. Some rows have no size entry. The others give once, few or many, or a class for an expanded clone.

CDR3: CASSKGGTDTQYF; DNA: TGTGCCAGCAGTAAGGGGGGCACAGATACGCAGTATTTT; D: NA; J: TRBJ2-3; size: NA; V: TRBV6-5
CDR3: CASSLETLGGSNYGYTF; DNA: TGTGCCAGCAGCTTGGAAACCTTAGGAGGGTCTAACTATGGCTACACCTTC; D: NA; J: TRBJ1-2; size: NA; V: TRBV5-4
CDR3: CASSFWTGSYEQYF; DNA: TGTGCCAGCAGCTTTTGGACAGGGTCCTACGAGCAGTACTTC; D: TRBD1; J: TRBJ2-7; size: NA; V: TRBV5-5
CDR3: CASSRTVGQFF; DNA: TGTGCCAGCAGCCGAACAGTTGGGCAGTTCTTC; D: NA; J: TRBJ2-1; size: NA; V: TRBV12-3/TRBV12-4
CDR3: CASSDLSGSPYNEQFF; DNA: TGTGCCAGCAGTGACCTAAGCGGGAGTCCCTACAATGAGCAGTTCTTC; D: TRBD2; J: TRBJ2-1; size: NA; V: TRBV6-4
CDR3: CAAGVTGLQGNTF; DNA: TGTGCCGCCGGGGTGACGGGACTCCAGGGTAACACCTTC; D: NA; J: TRBJ1-2; size: NA; V: TRBV10-3
CDR3: CASSLFQTGVNTEAFF; DNA: TGTGCCAGCAGTTTATTCCAGACAGGGGTGAACACTGAAGCTTTCTTT; D: TRBD1; J: TRBJ1-1; size: NA; V: TRBV27
CDR3: CASSQDLAGNNQPQHF; DNA: TGCGCCAGCAGCCAAGACCTCGCGGGGAACAATCAGCCCCAGCATTTT; D: NA; J: TRBJ1-5; size: once; V: TRBV4-3
CDR3: CASSSPPGQGRETQYF; DNA: TGTGCCAGCAGCTCGCCCCCGGGACAGGGGCGAGAGACCCAGTACTTC; D: TRBD1; J: TRBJ2-5; size: NA; V: TRBV5-6
CDR3: CSAGRDNGYTF; DNA: TGCAGTGCTGGGAGGGACAATGGCTACACCTTC; D: NA; J: TRBJ1-2; size: NA; V: TRBV20-1
CDR3: CASSLGSVRVRTDTQYF; DNA: TGTGCCAGCAGCTTGGGGTCAGTCAGGGTTAGAACAGATACGCAGTATTTT; D: NA; J: TRBJ2-3; size: once; V: TRBV7-2
CDR3: CASSFGQGTQYF; DNA: TGTGCCAGCAGTTTTGGACAGGGGACCCAGTACTTC; D: TRBD1; J: TRBJ2-5; size: once; V: TRBV28
CDR3: CASSLGTSVYNEQFF; DNA: TGTGCCAGCAGCTTAGGGACTAGCGTCTACAATGAGCAGTTCTTC; D: TRBD2; J: TRBJ2-1; size: NA; V: TRBV11-3
CDR3: CSATGVENIQYF; DNA: TGCAGCGCGACAGGGGTGGAAAACATTCAGTACTTC; D: TRBD1; J: TRBJ2-4; size: NA; V: TRBV29-1
CDR3: CASSLTGTLPGYTF; DNA: TGTGCCAGCAGTCTGACCGGGACATTGCCTGGCTACACCTTC; D: NA; J: TRBJ1-2; size: NA; V: TRBV28
CDR3: CASSFGTGGQPQHF; DNA: TGCGCCAGCAGCTTCGGGACAGGGGGACAGCCCCAGCATTTT; D: TRBD1; J: TRBJ1-5; size: NA; V: TRBV5-1
CDR3: CASSHRRVHTDTQYF; DNA: TGTGCCAGCAGCCACCGCAGGGTACACACAGATACGCAGTATTTT; D: NA; J: TRBJ2-3; size: NA; V: TRBV7-9
CDR3: CASSLRGQGDEKLFF; DNA: TGTGCCAGCAGCTTACGCGGACAGGGGGACGAAAAACTGTTTTTT; D: TRBD1; J: TRBJ1-4; size: NA; V: TRBV7-3
CDR3: CSVAGGINEKLFF; DNA: TGCAGCGTTGCTGGGGGGATAAATGAAAAACTGTTTTTT; D: NA; J: TRBJ1-4; size: NA; V: TRBV29-1
CDR3: CASGPGQNNQPQHF; DNA: TGTGCTAGTGGACCGGGACAGAACAATCAGCCCCAGCATTTT; D: TRBD1; J: TRBJ1-5; size: NA; V: TRBV12-5
CDR3: CASSLTPSGGNSYEQYF; DNA: TGTGCCAGCAGCTTAACCCCCTCAGGGGGGAATTCCTACGAGCAGTACTTC; D: NA; J: TRBJ2-7; size: NA; V: TRBV7-2
CDR3: CASSHPLAGNYEQYF; DNA: TGCGCCAGCAGCCATCCCCTAGCGGGGAACTACGAGCAGTACTTC; D: TRBD2; J: TRBJ2-7; size: NA; V: TRBV4-1